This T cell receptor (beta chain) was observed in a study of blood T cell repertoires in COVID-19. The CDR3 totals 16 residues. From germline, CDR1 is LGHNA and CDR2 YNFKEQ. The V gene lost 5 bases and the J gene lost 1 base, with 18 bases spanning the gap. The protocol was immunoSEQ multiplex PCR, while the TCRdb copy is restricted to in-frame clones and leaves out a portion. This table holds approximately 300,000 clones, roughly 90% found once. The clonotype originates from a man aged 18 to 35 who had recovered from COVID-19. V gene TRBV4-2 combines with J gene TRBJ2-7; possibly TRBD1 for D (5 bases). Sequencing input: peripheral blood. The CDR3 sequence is CASSFYQGGRSYEQYF. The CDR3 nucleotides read TGTGCCAGCAGCTTCTACCAGGGTGGTAGGTCCTACGAGCAGTACTTC.